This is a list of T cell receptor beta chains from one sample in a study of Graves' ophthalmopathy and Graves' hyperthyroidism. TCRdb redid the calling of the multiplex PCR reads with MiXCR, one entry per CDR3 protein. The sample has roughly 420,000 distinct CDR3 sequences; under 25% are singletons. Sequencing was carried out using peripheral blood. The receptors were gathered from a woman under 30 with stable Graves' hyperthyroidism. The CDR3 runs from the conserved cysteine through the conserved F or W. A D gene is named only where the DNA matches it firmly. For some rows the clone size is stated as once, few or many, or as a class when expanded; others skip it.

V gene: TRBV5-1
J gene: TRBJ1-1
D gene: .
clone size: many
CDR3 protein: CASSLEQGRTEAFF
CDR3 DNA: TGCGCCAGCAGCTTGGAGCAGGGTCGCACTGAAGCTTTCTTT

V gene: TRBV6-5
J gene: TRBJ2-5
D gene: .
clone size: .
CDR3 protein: CANSYVADQETQYF
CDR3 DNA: TGTGCCAACAGTTACGTTGCCGACCAAGAGACCCAGTACTTC

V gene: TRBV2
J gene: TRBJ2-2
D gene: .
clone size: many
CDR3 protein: CASSEQGGNTGELFF
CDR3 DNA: TGTGCCAGCAGTGAACAGGGGGGGAACACCGGGGAGCTGTTTTTT

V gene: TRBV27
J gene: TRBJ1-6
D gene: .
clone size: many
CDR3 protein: CASSLSSYNSPLHF
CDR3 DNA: TGTGCCAGCAGTTTATCAAGCTATAATTCACCCCTCCACTTT

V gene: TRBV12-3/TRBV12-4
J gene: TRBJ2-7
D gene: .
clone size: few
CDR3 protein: CASGVGYEQYF
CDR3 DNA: TGTGCCAGCGGAGTTGGCTACGAGCAGTACTTC

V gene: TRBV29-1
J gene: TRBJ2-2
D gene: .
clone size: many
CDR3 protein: CSVRGGSNTGELFF
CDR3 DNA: TGCAGCGTGAGGGGGGGGTCGAACACCGGGGAGCTGTTTTTT

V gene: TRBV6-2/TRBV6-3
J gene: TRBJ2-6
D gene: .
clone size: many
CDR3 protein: CASSYGLSGANVLTF
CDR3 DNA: TGTGCCAGCAGTTATGGGCTCTCTGGGGCCAACGTCCTGACTTTC

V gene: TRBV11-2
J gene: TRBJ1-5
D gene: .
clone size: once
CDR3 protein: CASRKDSSGLGQPQHF
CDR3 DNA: TGTGCCAGCAGGAAGGATTCTTCAGGGTTAGGTCAGCCCCAGCATTTT

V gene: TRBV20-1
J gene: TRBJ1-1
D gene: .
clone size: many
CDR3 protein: CSARDFRGRNTEAFF
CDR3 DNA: TGCAGTGCTAGAGATTTTCGGGGGCGAAACACTGAAGCTTTCTTT

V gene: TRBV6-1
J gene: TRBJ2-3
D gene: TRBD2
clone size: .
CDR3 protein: CASGRAGTTDTQYF
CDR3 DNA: TGTGCCAGCGGAAGAGCGGGAACCACAGATACGCAGTATTTT

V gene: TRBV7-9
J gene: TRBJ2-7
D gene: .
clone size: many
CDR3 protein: CASSLRRQGDEQYF
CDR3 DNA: TGTGCCAGCAGCTTACGGCGCCAGGGCGACGAGCAGTACTTC

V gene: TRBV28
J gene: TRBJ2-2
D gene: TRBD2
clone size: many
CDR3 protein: CASSLLVAGNTGELFF
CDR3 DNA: TGTGCCAGCAGTTTATTAGTAGCGGGCAACACCGGGGAGCTGTTTTTT

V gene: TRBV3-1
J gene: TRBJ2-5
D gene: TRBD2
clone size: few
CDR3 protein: CASSRLAGGKYQETQYF
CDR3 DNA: TGTGCCAGCAGCCGACTAGCGGGAGGGAAGTACCAAGAGACCCAGTACTTC

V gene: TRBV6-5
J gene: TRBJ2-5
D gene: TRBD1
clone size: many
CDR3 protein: CASSYPAAGGQETQYF
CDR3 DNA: TGTGCCAGCAGTTACCCGGCGGCAGGGGGACAAGAGACCCAGTACTTC

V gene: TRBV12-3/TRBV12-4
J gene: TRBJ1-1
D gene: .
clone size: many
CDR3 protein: CASSSREVTEAFF
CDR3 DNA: TGTGCCAGCAGTTCCAGGGAGGTAACTGAAGCTTTCTTT

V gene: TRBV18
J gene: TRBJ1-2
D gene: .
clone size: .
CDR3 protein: CASSPRTVTSNYGYTF
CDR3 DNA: TGTGCCAGCTCACCCAGGACAGTCACAAGTAACTATGGCTACACCTTC

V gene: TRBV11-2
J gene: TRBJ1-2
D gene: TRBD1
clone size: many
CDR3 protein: CASSPSQGQYYGYTF
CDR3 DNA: TGTGCCAGCAGCCCTAGTCAGGGACAGTATTATGGCTACACCTTC

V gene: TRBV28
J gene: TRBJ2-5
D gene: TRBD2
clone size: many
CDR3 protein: CASRLPGGLETQYF
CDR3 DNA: TGTGCCAGCAGACTCCCGGGGGGGCTAGAGACCCAGTACTTC

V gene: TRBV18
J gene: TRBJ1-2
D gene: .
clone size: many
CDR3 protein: CASSPERTITNYGYTF
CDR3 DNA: TGTGCCAGCTCACCAGAACGCACGATAACTAACTATGGCTACACCTTC

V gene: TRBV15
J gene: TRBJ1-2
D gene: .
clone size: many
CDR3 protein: CATSRDSGLGGYTF
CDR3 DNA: TGTGCCACCAGCAGAGATAGTGGGCTCGGTGGCTACACCTTC

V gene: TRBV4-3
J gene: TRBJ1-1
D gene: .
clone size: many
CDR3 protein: CASSQVWNTEAFF
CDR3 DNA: TGCGCCAGCAGCCAAGTATGGAACACTGAAGCTTTCTTT

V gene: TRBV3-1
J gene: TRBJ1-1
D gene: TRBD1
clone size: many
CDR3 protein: CASSQRQGAEAFF
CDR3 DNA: TGTGCCAGCAGCCAGCGACAGGGGGCTGAAGCTTTCTTT

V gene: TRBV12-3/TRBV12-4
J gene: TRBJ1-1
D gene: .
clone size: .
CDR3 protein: CASSSSRVGTTEAFF
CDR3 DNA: TGTGCCAGCAGTTCCAGCAGGGTTGGGACCACTGAAGCTTTCTTT

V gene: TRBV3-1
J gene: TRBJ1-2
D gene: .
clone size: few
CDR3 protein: CASSQELDSYGYTF
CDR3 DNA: TGTGCCAGCAGCCAAGAACTAGACAGCTATGGCTACACCTTC

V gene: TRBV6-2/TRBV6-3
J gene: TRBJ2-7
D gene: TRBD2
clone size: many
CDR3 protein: CASGRPGLADTYEQYF
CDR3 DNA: TGTGCCAGCGGAAGACCGGGACTAGCCGATACCTACGAGCAGTACTTC

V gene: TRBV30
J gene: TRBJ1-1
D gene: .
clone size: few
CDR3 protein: CAWSVWANTEAFF
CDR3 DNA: TGTGCCTGGAGTGTGTGGGCGAACACTGAAGCTTTCTTT

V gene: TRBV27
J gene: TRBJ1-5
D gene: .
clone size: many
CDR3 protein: CASSPGLEGQPQHF
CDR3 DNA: TGTGCCAGCAGTCCGGGGCTGGAGGGGCAGCCCCAGCATTTT

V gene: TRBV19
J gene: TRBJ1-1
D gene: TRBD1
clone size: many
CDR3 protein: CASSTTGGYTEAFF
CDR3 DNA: TGTGCCAGTAGTACCACAGGGGGGTATACTGAAGCTTTCTTT

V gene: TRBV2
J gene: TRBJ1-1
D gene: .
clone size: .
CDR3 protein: CASRGQRGGMNTEAFF
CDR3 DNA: TGTGCCAGCAGGGGGCAGAGAGGGGGAATGAACACTGAAGCTTTCTTT

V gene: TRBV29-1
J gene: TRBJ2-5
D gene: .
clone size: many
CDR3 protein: CSVEGLGETQYF
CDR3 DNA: TGCAGCGTTGAAGGGCTTGGAGAGACCCAGTACTTC

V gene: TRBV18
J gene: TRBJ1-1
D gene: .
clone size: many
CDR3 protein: CASSAQYSTEAFF
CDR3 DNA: TGTGCCAGCTCAGCTCAATACAGCACTGAAGCTTTCTTT

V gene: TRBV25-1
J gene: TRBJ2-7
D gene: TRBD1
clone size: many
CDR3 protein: CASSEPGQGVYEQYF
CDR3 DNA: TGTGCCAGCAGTGAGCCGGGGCAGGGGGTTTACGAGCAGTACTTC

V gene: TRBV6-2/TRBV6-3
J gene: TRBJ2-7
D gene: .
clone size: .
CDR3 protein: CSSSYSGYEQYF
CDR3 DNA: TGTTCCAGCAGTTACTCGGGGTACGAGCAGTACTTC

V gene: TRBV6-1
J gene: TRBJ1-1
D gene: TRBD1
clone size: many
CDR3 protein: CASSAIRTGGNTEAFF
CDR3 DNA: TGTGCCAGCAGTGCCATTAGGACAGGGGGGAACACTGAAGCTTTCTTT

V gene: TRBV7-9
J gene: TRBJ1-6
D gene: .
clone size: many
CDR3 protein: CASSLALDPCTLHF
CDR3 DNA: TGTGCCAGCAGCTTAGCCCTTGACCCGTGCACCCTCCACTTT

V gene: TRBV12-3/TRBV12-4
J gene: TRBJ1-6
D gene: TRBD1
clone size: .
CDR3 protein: CASNLGQGVNYNSPLHF
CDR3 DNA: TGTGCCAGCAACCTGGGGCAGGGGGTTAACTATAATTCACCCCTCCACTTT

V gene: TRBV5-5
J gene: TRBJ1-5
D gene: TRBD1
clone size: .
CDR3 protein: CASSLTGLESNQPQHF
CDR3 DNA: TGTGCCAGCAGCCTGACAGGGCTTGAAAGCAATCAGCCCCAGCATTTT

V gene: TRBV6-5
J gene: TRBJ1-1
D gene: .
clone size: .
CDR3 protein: CASSYRGQTTEAFF
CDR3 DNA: TGTGCCAGCAGTTACCGAGGACAGACCACTGAAGCTTTCTTT

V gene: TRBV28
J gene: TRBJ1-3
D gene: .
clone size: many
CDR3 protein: CASSSNRAAIYF
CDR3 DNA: TGTGCCAGCAGTTCGAACAGGGCAGCCATATATTTT

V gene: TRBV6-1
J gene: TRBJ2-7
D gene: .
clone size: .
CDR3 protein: CASNPNEGAGYEQYF
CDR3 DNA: TGTGCCAGCAACCCAAATGAAGGGGCCGGCTACGAGCAGTACTTC

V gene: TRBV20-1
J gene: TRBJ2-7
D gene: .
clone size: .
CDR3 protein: CSAPGGAGLYEQYF
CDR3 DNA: TGCAGTGCCCCAGGGGGGGCGGGCCTCTACGAGCAGTACTTC

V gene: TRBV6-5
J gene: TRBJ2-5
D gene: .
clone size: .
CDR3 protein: CASSYFQGMETQYF
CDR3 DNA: TGTGCCAGCAGTTACTTTCAGGGGATGGAGACCCAGTACTTC

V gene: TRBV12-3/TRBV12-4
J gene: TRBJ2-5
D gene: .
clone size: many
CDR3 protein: CASSSSMTQYF
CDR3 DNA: TGTGCCAGCAGTTCCTCAATGACCCAGTACTTC

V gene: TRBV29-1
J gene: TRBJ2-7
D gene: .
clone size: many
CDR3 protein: CSAMTGFSYEQYF
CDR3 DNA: TGCAGCGCGATGACAGGATTTTCCTACGAGCAGTACTTC

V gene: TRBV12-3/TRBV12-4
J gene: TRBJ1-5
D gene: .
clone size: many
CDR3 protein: CASSHRAVNSNQPQHF
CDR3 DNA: TGTGCCAGCAGTCACCGGGCGGTTAATAGCAATCAGCCCCAGCATTTT

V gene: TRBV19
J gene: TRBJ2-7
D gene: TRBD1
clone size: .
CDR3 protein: CASSSTGGIYEQYF
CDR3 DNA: TGTGCCAGTAGTTCTACAGGGGGCATCTACGAGCAGTACTTC

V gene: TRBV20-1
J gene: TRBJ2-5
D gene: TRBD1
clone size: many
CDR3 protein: CSARDLLNGGQRETQYF
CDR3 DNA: TGCAGTGCTAGAGATCTATTAAATGGGGGACAGCGAGAGACCCAGTACTTC

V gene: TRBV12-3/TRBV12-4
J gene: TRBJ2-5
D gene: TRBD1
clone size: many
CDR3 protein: CASSQTGLETQYF
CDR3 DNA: TGTGCCAGCAGCCAGACAGGGTTGGAGACCCAGTACTTC

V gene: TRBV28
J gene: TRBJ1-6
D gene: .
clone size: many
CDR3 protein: CASSLTGGANNSPLHF
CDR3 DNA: TGTGCCAGCAGTTTAACGGGTGGGGCCAATAATTCACCCCTCCACTTT

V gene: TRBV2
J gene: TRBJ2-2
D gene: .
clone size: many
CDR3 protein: CASSVETGELFF
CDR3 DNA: TGTGCCAGCAGTGTCGAAACCGGGGAGCTGTTTTTT